The 19 T cell receptor beta chains below all came from one sample that was sequenced in a study of blood T cell repertoires in COVID-19. Assay: immunoSEQ multiplex PCR; the TCRdb copy retains only in-frame clones and omits some. Among about 160,000 clones, roughly 85% were seen once, and the ten largest hold about 3%. Sequenced: peripheral blood. The receptors come from a human donor with acute or convalescent COVID-19. The donor label of this sample is uncertain.

The chain couples TRBV7-9 to TRBJ1-2; a weak D match, TRBD1 (5 bases). CDR3 length: 16 residues. Trimming took 1 base from V and 12 from J, leaving 24 bases between them. CDR1 and CDR2 (germline): SEHNR, FQNEAQ (reference sequence). The DNA for the CDR3 is TGTGCCAGCAGCTTAGTATCGCGGGACGGACTCCCGAGTCACACCTTC. Residues: CASSLVSRDGLPSHTF. The full variable domain, completed using reference TRBV7-9 and TRBJ1-2, is DTGVSQNPRHKITKRGQNVTFRCDPISEHNRLYWYRQTLGQGPEFLTYFQNEAQLEKSRLLSDRFSAERPKGSFSTLEIQRTEQGDSAMYLCASSLVSRDGLPSHTFGSGTRLTVV.

The J gene is TRBJ1-5, the V gene TRBV15; no clear D gene. Germline CDR1 LNHNV, CDR2 YYDKDF (reference sequence). V lost 2 bases, J lost 1 base, and 6 bases lay in between. CDR3 length: 14 residues. CDR3 amino acids: CATSRPLSNQPQHF. The CDR3 DNA follows: TGTGCCACCAGCAGACCTCTCAGCAATCAGCCCCAGCATTTT.

This clone came up a few times. This chain links TRBV6-5 with TRBJ1-1; perhaps TRBD1 as D (5 bases). Deletions cut 6 bases from V and 1 base from J, with 15 bases between. CDR3 length: 15 residues. Germline CDR1 MNHEY, CDR2 SVGAGI. For the CDR3, the DNA is TGTGCCAGCAGCCTGGGACTCAGGAAGAACACTGAAGCTTTCTTT. Translation gives CASSLGLRKNTEAFF.

The chain recombines TRBV5-6 with TRBJ2-7; D is perhaps TRBD1 (5 bases). The V and J ends lost 0 bases and 2 bases respectively, with 12 bases between them. Germline V gene data show CDR1 as SGHDT and CDR2 as YYEEEE. The CDR3 covers 15 residues. The CDR3 region is CASSLGVRGAYEQYF. CDR3 coding DNA: TGTGCCAGCAGCTTGGGGGTAAGGGGCGCCTACGAGCAGTACTTC.

This clone occurred once. This chain uses TRBV4-2 with TRBJ1-4; 9 positions agree with TRBD1. Germline CDR1 LGHNA, CDR2 YNFKEQ. This CDR3 has 14 amino acids. J gave up 8 bases and V 3 bases, and 4 bases lay outside the gene matches. In DNA form, the CDR3 reads TGTGCCAGCAGCCAGGGACAGGGAGCCGAAAAACTGTTTTTT. This codes for CASSQGQGAEKLFF.

The chain is built from TRBV5-1 and TRBJ2-5; D perhaps matches TRBD2 (6 bases). The CDR3 contains 14 residues. The V gene's germline CDR1 is SGHRS and CDR2 YFSETQ. Trimming pared 0 bases from V and 2 bases from J, leaving 8 bases between. The CDR3 region has the DNA TGCGCCAGCAGCTTGGGGGGACTTCAAGAGACCCAGTACTTC. Translated, it gives CASSLGGLQETQYF.

The rearrangement joins TRBV28 to TRBJ1-3; D possibly corresponds to TRBD1 (6 bases). Germline V gives CDR1 MDHEN, CDR2 SYDVKM. This CDR3 has 14 residues. V lost 6 bases to trimming and J lost 0 bases, with 9 bases between them. CDR3 sequence: CASRKGGSGNTIYF. The CDR3, as DNA: TGTGCCAGCAGGAAAGGGGGCTCTGGAAACACCATATATTTT.

The chain joins TRBV7-2 to TRBJ1-1; D remains unclear. Germline V lookup: CDR1 SGHTA, CDR2 FQGNSA. Deletions cut 2 bases from V and 0 bases from J, with 10 bases between. CDR3 length equals 15 residues. The CDR3 here is CASSLLQYLNTEAFF. The CDR3 bases are TGTGCCAGCAGCTTATTACAGTACCTGAACACTGAAGCTTTCTTT.

CDR3 loop: CASSLNQGTEAFF. The CDR3 nucleotides read TGTGCCAGCAGTTTAAATCAGGGCACTGAAGCTTTCTTT. This sequence joins TRBV27 and TRBJ1-1; D is perhaps TRBD1 (5 bases). V was shortened by 2 bases and J by 4 bases, with 8 bases between the two germline ends. This CDR3 has 13 amino acids. Germline V gene data show CDR1 as MNHEY and CDR2 as SMNVEV (reference sequence).

This chain connects TRBV5-1 to TRBJ2-5; weak D call: TRBD1 (8 bases). Germline V gene lookup returns CDR1 SGHRS and CDR2 YFSETQ. Trimming pared 7 bases from V and 3 bases from J, leaving 19 bases between. The CDR3 loop spans 15 amino acids. CDR3 loop: CASHIRTGREETQYF. The CDR3 nucleotides are TGCGCCAGCCACATTCGGACAGGGAGGGAAGAGACCCAGTACTTC. Full variable domain (missing parts from reference TRBV5-1 and TRBJ2-5): KAGVTQTPRYLIKTRGQQVTLSCSPISGHRSVSWYQQTPGQGLQFLFEYFSETQRNKGNFPGRFSGRQFSNSRSEMNVSTLELGDSALYLCASHIRTGREETQYFGPGTRLLVL.

This clone came up once. The chain is built from TRBV14 and TRBJ2-2; D uncertain. Per the germline V gene, CDR1 is SGHDN and CDR2 is FVKESK. The CDR3 runs 14 residues. With 4 bases removed from V and 3 bases from J, the gap between germline ends came to 9 bases. CDR3 nucleotide sequence: TGTGCCAGCAGCCCCCGCACGGACACCGGGGAGCTGTTTTTT. This encodes CASSPRTDTGELFF.

Only a few counts were recorded for this clone. The genes are TRBV4-1 and TRBJ2-5; 10 bases are shared with TRBD2. CDR1 is MGHRA, CDR2 YSYEKL, per germline. The CDR3 runs 18 residues. V was pared by 0 bases and J by 4 bases, with 11 bases of the junction left unmatched. The DNA of the CDR3 is TGCGCCAGCAGCCAAGATAGACCTAGCGGGGGATCTGGAGAGACCCAGTACTTC. It yields the protein CASSQDRPSGGSGETQYF.

The rearrangement links TRBV30 to TRBJ1-4, with D perhaps TRBD1 (6 bases). V lost 3 bases, J lost 4 bases, and 12 bases lay in between. Germline assignment: CDR1 GTSNPN and CDR2 SVGIG (reference sequence). CDR3 length: 14 amino acids. The CDR3 DNA reads TGTGCCTGGAGCCTCAGGGGTCGTAATGAAAAACTGTTTTTT. Its translation is CAWSLRGRNEKLFF.

The chain combines TRBV3-1 (or the pseudogene TRBV3-2) with TRBJ2-3; 8 nucleotides agree with TRBD2. Germline loops: CDR1 LGHDT, CDR2 YNNKEL (reference sequence). With 5 bases clipped from V and 3 bases from J, the junction kept 7 bases outside the gene matches. This CDR3 contains 15 residues. CDR3 region: CASSFRGGGTDTQYF. The CDR3 DNA is TGTGCCAGCAGCTTCCGGGGGGGCGGGACAGATACGCAGTATTTT.

The V and J genes are TRBV3-1 (or the pseudogene TRBV3-2) and TRBJ1-5; D is uncertain. V was cut by 0 bases and J by 5 bases, with 5 bases left in between. Germline lookup yields CDR1 LGHDT and CDR2 YNNKEL (reference sequence). CDR3 length: 13 amino acids. The CDR3 DNA reads TGTGCCAGCAGCCAAGATTTAGATCAGCCCCAGCATTTT. This translates into CASSQDLDQPQHF.

The genes are TRBV7-9 and TRBJ1-5, with 10 bases that match TRBD1. Germline values: CDR1 SEHNR, CDR2 FQNEAQ (reference sequence). Trimming removed 1 base from V and 0 bases from J; junction bases left unmatched: 6. This CDR3 is 18 amino acids long. CDR3 protein: CASSLVGTGVYSNQPQHF. The CDR3 nucleotides read TGTGCCAGCAGCTTAGTCGGGACAGGGGTTTATAGCAATCAGCCCCAGCATTTT.

V and J are TRBV28 and TRBJ1-1; 8 positions agree with TRBD1. The junction had 9 bases not matched to a gene; V was cut back by 8 bases and J by 4 bases. The CDR3 loop spans 14 amino acids. Germline CDR1 is MDHEN and CDR2 is SYDVKM. The CDR3 loop is CASGETGGGTEAFF. CDR3 DNA: TGTGCCAGCGGAGAAACAGGGGGAGGCACTGAAGCTTTCTTT.

As to this clone: The junction shows a germline mismatch at one end, possibly a read error. The chain combines TRBV19 with TRBJ2-1; possible D gene TRBD1, 6 bases. This CDR3 is 12 amino acids long. Germline V gives CDR1 LNHDA, CDR2 SQIVND (reference sequence). DNA for the CDR3: TGTGCCAGTAGTAAGCGACAGGAGCCCCCGATCTTC. It translates to CASSKRQEPPIF.

This chain links TRBV7-2 with TRBJ1-5; 8 bases map to TRBD1. The J segment lost 2 bases and the V segment lost 5 bases, leaving 2 bases of the junction unmatched. The germline CDR1 and CDR2 sequences are SGHTA and FQGNSA. The CDR3 loop spans 14 amino acids. CDR3 nucleotide sequence: TGTGCCAGCAGCGTGGGACAGGGCAATCAGCCCCAGCATTTT. It is translated as CASSVGQGNQPQHF.